This T cell receptor (beta chain) was identified in a study of OX40 agonist ivuxolimab in advanced cancers. General observations from the study: Several nonresponders also turned out to have low normalized T-cell clonal expansion. In the 0.1 to 3.0 mg/kg range, CD4+ and CD8+ blood T cells had expanded clonally by week 6. In the 0.1-3.0 mg/kg groups, partial responders showed among the lowest expansion.

Details on this clone: Its specificity is not known.

The V gene end was trimmed by 1 base and the J gene end by 4 bases; junction bases not matched to a gene: 7. CDR3 size: 16 residues. The germline gives CDR1 LNHDA, CDR2 SQIVND (reference sequence). Sequencing used immunoSEQ multiplex PCR; TCRdb keeps in-frame clones, though not all of them. The sample has some 49,000 clones, approximately 79% seen once. The chain combines TRBV19 with TRBJ1-2; 9 bases agree with TRBD1. Specimen: CD4+ or CD8+ T cells sorted from blood, collected in a trial of the OX40 agonist ivuxolimab. This TCR came from an adult with an advanced solid tumor such as melanoma, head and neck, liver or kidney cancer. The CDR3 DNA reads as TGTGCCAGTAGTATAGGGGCCTCACAGGGGGCCTATGGCTACACCTTC. This sequence encodes CASSIGASQGAYGYTF.